This T cell receptor beta chain was recorded in a study of cytomegalovirus exposure and HLA in healthy donors. The CDR3 has 16 residues. The trim removed 2 bases at V and 10 bases at J, leaving 8 bases unmatched. Germline CDR1 and CDR2: MNHEY and SVGAGI. Amplification used 60 Vbeta primers and 13 Jbeta primers. The protocol was immunoSEQ multiplex PCR, while the TCRdb copy is restricted to in-frame clones and leaves out a portion. The top ten hold more than 3% of the sample, which has 95,000 to 150,000 clones, 65% to 80% seen once. Overall study findings and caveats: One cluster of highly shared sequence variants probably arose as a sequencing artifact.

This clone came up once. Its antigen is currently unknown. This clonotype originated in a man aged 25-40 years in good health and CMV-seronegative. The rearrangement links TRBV6-5 to TRBJ1-6; TRBD1 matches at 10 bases. Source material: PBMCs. The CDR3 sequence is CASSYRDRGPGSPLHF. DNA of the CDR3: TGTGCCAGCAGTTACCGTGACAGGGGGCCGGGGTCACCCCTCCACTTT.